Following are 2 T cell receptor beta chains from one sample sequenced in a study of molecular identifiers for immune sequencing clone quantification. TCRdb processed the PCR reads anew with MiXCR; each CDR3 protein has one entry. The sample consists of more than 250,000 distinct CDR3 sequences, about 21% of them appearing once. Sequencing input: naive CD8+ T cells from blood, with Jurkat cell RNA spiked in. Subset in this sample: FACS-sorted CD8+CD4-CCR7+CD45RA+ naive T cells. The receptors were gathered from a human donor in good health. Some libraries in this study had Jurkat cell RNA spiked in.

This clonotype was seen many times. The DNA for the CDR3 is TGTGCCAGTAGTGCCTTACAGGTGATGAACACTGAAGCTTTCTTT. Its protein product is CASSALQVMNTEAFF. The gene calls are TRBV19 and TRBJ1-1; D is perhaps TRBD1 (5 bases). The CDR3 runs to 15 residues. V lost 5 bases and J 0 bases, leaving 13 bases between the germline ends. Germline CDR1 reads LNHDA; CDR2 reads SQIVND (reference sequence).

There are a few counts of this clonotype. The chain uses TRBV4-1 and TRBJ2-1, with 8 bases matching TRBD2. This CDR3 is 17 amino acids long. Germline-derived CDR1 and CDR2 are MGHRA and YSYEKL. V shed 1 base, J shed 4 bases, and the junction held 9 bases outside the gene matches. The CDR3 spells CASSQVTGTRGYNEQFF. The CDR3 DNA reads TGCGCCAGCAGCCAAGTAACTGGGACTAGAGGTTACAATGAGCAGTTCTTC.